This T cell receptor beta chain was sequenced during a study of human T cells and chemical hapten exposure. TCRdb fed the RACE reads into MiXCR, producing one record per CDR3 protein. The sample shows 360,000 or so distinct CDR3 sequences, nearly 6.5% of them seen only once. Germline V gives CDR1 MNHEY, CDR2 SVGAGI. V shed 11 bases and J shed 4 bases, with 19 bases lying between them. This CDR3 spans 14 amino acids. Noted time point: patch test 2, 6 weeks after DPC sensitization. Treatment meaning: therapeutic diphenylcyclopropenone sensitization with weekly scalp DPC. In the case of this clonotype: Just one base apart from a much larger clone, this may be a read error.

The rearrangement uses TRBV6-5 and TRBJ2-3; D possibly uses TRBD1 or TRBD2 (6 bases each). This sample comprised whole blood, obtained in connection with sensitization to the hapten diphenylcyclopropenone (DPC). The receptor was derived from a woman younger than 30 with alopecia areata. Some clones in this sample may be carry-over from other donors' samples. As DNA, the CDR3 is TGTGCCGGCATGCGGTCCGGGGGCCCAGATACGCAGTATTTT. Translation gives CAGMRSGGPDTQYF.